The 20 T cell receptor beta chains reported below all come from one sample, sequenced in a study of CD8+ T cells in alopecia areata. Extracted from the samples, RNA was reverse transcribed into cDNA to serve as the sequencing template. Assay: immunoSEQ multiplex PCR; the TCRdb copy retains only in-frame clones and omits some. Here the sample spans about 180,000 clones, around 50% being singletons. The sample was CD4+ T cells sorted from blood, taken at week 0. The receptors originated from a human donor with alopecia areata.

The gene calls are TRBV5-1 and TRBJ2-6, with D unresolved. Germline loops: CDR1 SGHRS, CDR2 YFSETQ. CDR3 length: 15 amino acids. V lost 0 bases, J lost 2 bases, and 6 bases lay in between. This CDR3 reads CASSLDTPGANVLTF. The CDR3 DNA follows: TGCGCCAGCAGCTTGGACACCCCTGGGGCCAACGTCCTGACTTTC. The full variable domain, its missing parts supplied by reference TRBV5-1 and TRBJ2-6, is KAGVTQTPRYLIKTRGQQVTLSCSPISGHRSVSWYQQTPGQGLQFLFEYFSETQRNKGNFPGRFSGRQFSNSRSEMNVSTLELGDSALYLCASSLDTPGANVLTFGAGSRLTVL.

This rearrangement joins TRBV15 to TRBJ1-2, with TRBD1 as a possible D gene (5 bases). V lost 5 bases to trimming and J lost 3 bases, with 13 bases between them. The CDR3 sequence is 14 residues long. The germline V gene has CDR1 LNHNV and CDR2 YYDKDF (reference sequence). In DNA form, the CDR3 reads TGTGCCACCAGCCCGGGACTCGCTGACTATGGCTACACCTTC. Amino acids: CATSPGLADYGYTF.

The chain couples TRBV18 to TRBJ2-7; 7 bases map to TRBD1. The CDR3 length is 15 residues. Per the germline V gene, CDR1 is KGHSH and CDR2 is LQKENI. With 0 bases clipped from V and 0 bases from J, the junction kept 2 bases outside the gene matches. CDR3 coding DNA: TGTGCCAGCTCACCACCGGGACAGCTCTCCTACGAGCAGTACTTC. Protein product: CASSPPGQLSYEQYF.

This clone has just a few counts. This rearrangement joins TRBV29-1 to TRBJ2-5, with a tentative D call TRBD1 (6 bases). CDR3 size: 12 residues. Trimming cost V 8 bases and J 10 bases, with 20 bases left between them. Per germline, CDR1 SQVTM and CDR2 ANQGSEA. CDR3 amino acids: CSLGQIFGDQYF. In nucleotides, the CDR3 is TGCAGCCTCGGACAGATATTCGGGGACCAGTACTTC. Full variable domain (rest looked up from reference TRBV29-1 and TRBJ2-5): SAVISQKPSRDICQRGTSLTIQCQVDSQVTMMFWYRQQPGQSLTLIATANQGSEATYESGFVIDKFPISRPNLTFSTLTVSNMSPEDSSIYLCSLGQIFGDQYFGPGTRLLVL.

This clone was counted once. CDR3 DNA: TGCGCCAGCAGCCCCAGACCGGAGGAGACCCAGTACTTC. As protein: CASSPRPEETQYF. The chain employs TRBV4-1 and TRBJ2-5; no clear D gene. The germline gives CDR1 MGHRA, CDR2 YSYEKL. V lost 4 bases to trimming and J lost 5 bases, with 11 bases between them. The CDR3 has 13 residues.

In this sample, this clone turned up once. The chain is built from TRBV30 and TRBJ2-1; D is perhaps TRBD1 or TRBD2 (5 bases each). The length of the CDR3 is 11 residues. The germline V gene has CDR1 GTSNPN and CDR2 SVGIG (reference sequence). V lost 0 bases and J lost 14, with 11 bases in between. The CDR3 loop reads CAWSVGAGKFF. CDR3 nucleotide sequence: TGTGCCTGGAGTGTAGGGGCCGGGAAGTTCTTC. The variable domain in full, with the rest retrieved from reference TRBV30 and TRBJ2-1, is SQTIHQWPATLVQPVGSPLSLECTVEGTSNPNLYWYRQAAGRGLQLLFYSVGIGQISSEVPQNLSASRPQDRQFILSSKKLLLSDSGFYLCAWSVGAGKFFGPGTRLTVL.

This clone came up a few times. This sequence joins TRBV7-2 and TRBJ1-4; D possibly corresponds to TRBD1 (5 bases). From germline, CDR1 is SGHTA and CDR2 FQGNSA. The CDR3 has 13 amino acids. V lost 3 bases and J lost 8, with 10 bases in between. The chain's CDR3 is CASSFSREEKLFF. CDR3 coding DNA: TGTGCCAGCAGCTTTAGCAGGGAAGAAAAACTGTTTTTT. Full variable domain (rest looked up from reference TRBV7-2 and TRBJ1-4): GAGVSQSPSNKVTEKGKDVELRCDPISGHTALYWYRQSLGQGLEFLIYFQGNSAPDKSGLPSDRFSAERTGGSVSTLTIQRTQQEDSAVYLCASSFSREEKLFFGSGTQLSVL.

This clone was detected a few times. The chain carries TRBV2 and TRBJ2-5; the D gene is possibly TRBD1 (7 bases). The germline CDR1 and CDR2 sequences are SNHLY and FYNNEI. V was clipped by 5 bases and J by 5 bases, with 12 bases between them. The CDR3 is 13 amino acids. The CDR3 coding sequence is TGTGCCAGCAGTCCACAGGGGAGGGAGACCCAGTACTTC. It specifies CASSPQGRETQYF.

The chain employs TRBV28 and TRBJ1-6; D is undetermined. The CDR3 sequence is 15 residues long. Between the trimmed V and J ends, which lost 6 bases and 3 bases, there was a span of 12 bases. CDR1 MDHEN and CDR2 SYDVKM come from the germline V gene. CDR3 coding DNA: TGTGCCAGCAGGGGTAGGACGGTCTATAATTCACCCCTCCACTTT. It translates to CASRGRTVYNSPLHF.

This clone was found a few times. The J gene is TRBJ2-7, the V gene TRBV21-1; the table assigns TRBD2, which was not confirmed against the DNA. TRBV21-1 is marked as a pseudogene. CDR3 length: 13 residues. CDR3 sequence reads: CASSKPSGGAQYF. CDR3 nucleotides: TGTGCCAGCAGCAAACCTAGCGGGGGGGCGCAATACTTC.

This clone appeared a few times. This chain links TRBV5-4 with TRBJ2-5; D assignment may be TRBD1 or TRBD2 (5 bases each). CDR1 SGHNT and CDR2 YYREEE come from the germline V gene (reference sequence). This CDR3 has 16 residues. With 4 bases removed from V and 5 bases from J, the gap between germline ends came to 21 bases. The CDR3 DNA reads as TGTGCCAGCAGCGCGGTCGGGGCAGGGAATCTTGAGACCCAGTACTTC. Encoded protein: CASSAVGAGNLETQYF.

The rearrangement links TRBV18 to TRBJ2-5; D possibly uses TRBD1 or TRBD2 (5 bases each). Germline V gives CDR1 KGHSH, CDR2 LQKENI. Trimming removed 2 bases from V and 1 base from J, with 8 bases in between. The CDR3 is made up of 14 amino acids. The CDR3 here is CASSPGTPQETQYF. CDR3 nucleotides: TGTGCCAGCTCACCAGGGACGCCCCAAGAGACCCAGTACTTC.

The gene calls are TRBV23-1 and TRBJ1-2; no clear D. TRBV23-1 counts as an open reading frame of uncertain function. V was pared by 0 bases and J by 8 bases, with 7 bases between. This CDR3 has 12 residues. CDR3 DNA: TGCGCCAGCAGTCAATCCGCTTGGGGCTACACCTTC. Amino acids: CASSQSAWGYTF.

The chain employs TRBV9 and TRBJ1-1, with D perhaps TRBD1 (5 bases). Germline values: CDR1 SGDLS, CDR2 YYNGEE. CDR3 length equals 13 residues. V lost 2 bases to trimming and J lost 1 base, with 6 bases between them. Here the CDR3 reads CASSVTGNTEAFF. CDR3 coding DNA: TGTGCCAGCAGCGTCACAGGGAACACTGAAGCTTTCTTT.

As DNA, the CDR3 is TGCAGCGTTGAAGCCGACGGGTATGGCTACACCTTC. The encoded protein is CSVEADGYGYTF. J is TRBJ1-2 and V is TRBV29-1; no definite D call. Germline-derived CDR1 and CDR2 are SQVTM and ANQGSEA. Trimming took 1 base from V and 5 from J, leaving 8 bases between them. The CDR3 consists of 12 residues.

Concerning this clone itself: The CDR3 does not close with the conserved phenylalanine or tryptophan, likely indicating a read error. This sequence joins TRBV7-9 and TRBJ2-3; D is perhaps TRBD1 or TRBD2 (5 bases each). CDR1 is SEHNR, CDR2 FQNEAQ, per germline (reference sequence). V lost 5 bases, J lost 2 bases, and 11 bases lay in between. The CDR3 spans 14 residues. The CDR3 region has the DNA TGTGCCAGCAGCCCGATTGGGACCACAGATACGCAGTATTCT. The encoded protein is CASSPIGTTDTQYS.

This chain joins TRBV9 and TRBJ2-3; D unresolved. This CDR3 is 16 amino acids long. CDR1 SGDLS and CDR2 YYNGEE come from the germline V gene. The V and J ends lost 2 bases and 0 bases respectively, with 13 bases between them. The CDR3 nucleotides read TGTGCCAGCAGCGTTGAACTGATGAGCAGCACAGATACGCAGTATTTT. It codes for CASSVELMSSTDTQYF. Based on the CDR3 plus reference TRBV9 and TRBJ2-3, the full variable domain is DSGVTQTPKHLITATGQRVTLRCSPRSGDLSVYWYQQSLDQGLQFLIQYYNGEERAKGNILERFSAQQFPDLHSELNLSSLELGDSALYFCASSVELMSSTDTQYFGPGTRLTVL.

The chain joins TRBV30 to TRBJ1-2; 7 bases align to TRBD1. The ends lost 0 bases at V and 5 bases at J; junction bases unmatched: 0. Germline CDR1 and CDR2: GTSNPN and SVGIG (reference sequence). This CDR3 has 12 residues. As DNA, the CDR3 is TGTGCCTGGAGTGTGACAGGGTATGGCTACACCTTC. It yields the protein CAWSVTGYGYTF. The complete variable domain, with remaining parts taken from reference TRBV30 and TRBJ1-2, reads SQTIHQWPATLVQPVGSPLSLECTVEGTSNPNLYWYRQAAGRGLQLLFYSVGIGQISSEVPQNLSASRPQDRQFILSSKKLLLSDSGFYLCAWSVTGYGYTFGSGTRLTVV.

This rearrangement joins TRBV7-2 to TRBJ2-3, with 8 bases matching TRBD2. V shed 5 bases, J shed 9 bases, and the junction held 7 bases outside the gene matches. Per the germline V gene, CDR1 is SGHTA and CDR2 is FQGNSA. This CDR3 has 13 residues. The DNA for the CDR3 is TGTGCCAGCAGCCAAGATGTAGCGGGGACGCAGTATTTT. Residues: CASSQDVAGTQYF. Complete variable domain (other parts from reference TRBV7-2 and TRBJ2-3): GAGVSQSPSNKVTEKGKDVELRCDPISGHTALYWYRQSLGQGLEFLIYFQGNSAPDKSGLPSDRFSAERTGGSVSTLTIQRTQQEDSAVYLCASSQDVAGTQYFGPGTRLTVL.

The chain employs TRBV15 and TRBJ2-3, with 9 bases that match TRBD2. The CDR3 spans 16 residues. After removal of 0 bases from V and 2 bases from J, the junction contained 3 bases not matched to a gene. CDR1 LNHNV and CDR2 YYDKDF come from the germline V gene (reference sequence). DNA of the CDR3: TGTGCCACCAGCAGAGATCGACTAGCGGACACAGATACGCAGTATTTT. Residues: CATSRDRLADTDTQYF.